The T cell receptor beta chain under discussion was sequenced for a study of T cells after yellow fever vaccination. In germline, CDR1 is SGHNT, CDR2 YYREEE (reference sequence). Trimming pared 3 bases from V and 3 bases from J, leaving 10 bases between. The CDR3 is 14 residues long. Template switching by 5'RACE produced TCR cDNA, adding a universal primer site and UMIs. TCRdb redid the calling of the 5' RACE reads with MiXCR, one entry per CDR3 protein. In the table there are about 220,000 distinct CDR3 sequences, approximately 3% of which are singletons. Regarding the study as a whole: Reappearance after the booster was observed for most primary-vaccination clones (about 96% CD4, less than 90% CD8). A faster peak, day 5 versus 15, was reached by the weaker secondary response.

The sample holds many counts of this clonotype. The antigen remains undetermined. The source material was CD4+ T cells sorted from PBMCs, sampled 10 days after the yellow fever booster vaccination. The V and J genes are TRBV5-4 and TRBJ2-1; a weak D match, TRBD2 (5 bases). The receptor was isolated from a young man who received the YFV17D yellow fever vaccine. In DNA, the CDR3 is TGTGCCAGCAGCTCCTTAGCGAGCTACAATGAGCAGTTCTTC. Its protein is CASSSLASYNEQFF.